This T cell receptor (beta chain) stems from a study of cytomegalovirus exposure and HLA in healthy donors. The trim removed 5 bases at V and 6 bases at J, leaving 11 bases unmatched. Germline V gene lookup returns CDR1 SGHAT and CDR2 FQNNGV. This CDR3 is 15 amino acids long. PCR amplification relied on 60 Vbeta primers (plus 13 Jbeta primers). Clones were sequenced by immunoSEQ multiplex PCR, and TCRdb holds only the in-frame ones, with some missing. The sample consists of fewer than 110,000 clones, roughly 70% of them appearing once. This chain connects TRBV11-2 to TRBJ2-7; TRBD2 agrees at 9 bases. The sample consisted of PBMCs. The receptor's source is a woman between 40 and 55 years old in good health and CMV-seropositive. The CDR3 region has the DNA TGTGCCAGCAGCCTTGTGGGCGGGGGGGCTTCCGAGCAGTACTTC. It codes for CASSLVGGGASEQYF.